Described below is a single T cell receptor beta chain sequence and its context. Its antigen is unidentified. The method was immunoSEQ multiplex PCR; TCRdb's version includes in-frame clones alone and lacks a portion of them. This sample carries around 25,000 clones, less than 95% of them seen once, and the ten largest clones take 1.5% to 2.5%. Per germline, CDR1 SGDLS and CDR2 YYNGEE. CDR3 length: 14 amino acids. V was shortened by 3 bases and J by 0 bases, with 7 bases between the two germline ends. This sample was included in a study of tissue T cells after allogeneic stem cell transplantation. Study-wide results and limits: Only a limited share of tissue TCRs appeared in blood or spleen.

Sequences were derived from blood, sampled before transplantation. The chain has TRBV9 and TRBJ1-3; possibly TRBD1 for D (5 bases). The sequence was collected from a male donor older than 55 who later had graft-versus-host disease after an allogeneic stem cell transplant. The CDR3 nucleotides read TGTGCCAGCAGCGAGGGGTACTCTGGAAACACCATATATTTT. Translation: CASSEGYSGNTIYF.